These 3 T cell receptor beta chains were sequenced from one sample in a study of vaccination effects on CD4 cells after COVID-19. Following culture for approximately ten days, CD4+ T cells were isolated. Generated by immunoSEQ multiplex PCR, the TCRdb table keeps only in-frame clones and is missing some. This sample has under 50,000 clones, with approximately 81% found just once. The antigens of these receptors remain unknown. Sample: CD4+ T cells from PBMCs cultured without peptide, taken before COVID-19 vaccination. All receptors come from a human donor who had a prior SARS-CoV-2 infection.

This sequence joins TRBV6-5 and TRBJ1-5; D might be TRBD1 (6 bases). Trimming took 6 bases from V and 0 from J, leaving 9 bases between them. Looked up from germline, CDR1 is MNHEY and CDR2 is SVGAGI. The CDR3 is made up of 14 amino acids. The CDR3, as DNA: TGTGCCAGCAGGCGGACAGTTAGCAATCAGCCCCAGCATTTT. Translation gives CASRRTVSNQPQHF.

This clone was observed once. The V and J genes are TRBV25-1 and TRBJ1-2; TRBD1 matches at 9 bases. The V gene end was trimmed by 4 bases and the J gene end by 8 bases; junction bases not matched to a gene: 5. Germline CDR1 is MGHDK and CDR2 is SYGVNS. The CDR3 extends over 13 amino acids. The CDR3 region is CASSAQGARGYTF. CDR3 DNA sequence: TGTGCCAGCAGTGCACAGGGGGCGCGCGGCTACACCTTC.

The genes are TRBV10-3 and TRBJ2-3; possibly TRBD1 for D (5 bases). V lost 2 bases, J lost 6 bases, and 9 bases lay in between. This CDR3 region has 13 residues. Germline CDR1 and CDR2: ENHRY and SYGVKD. CDR3 in amino acids: CAISEVPGDTQYF. The CDR3 coding sequence is TGTGCCATCAGTGAGGTTCCAGGGGATACGCAGTATTTT.